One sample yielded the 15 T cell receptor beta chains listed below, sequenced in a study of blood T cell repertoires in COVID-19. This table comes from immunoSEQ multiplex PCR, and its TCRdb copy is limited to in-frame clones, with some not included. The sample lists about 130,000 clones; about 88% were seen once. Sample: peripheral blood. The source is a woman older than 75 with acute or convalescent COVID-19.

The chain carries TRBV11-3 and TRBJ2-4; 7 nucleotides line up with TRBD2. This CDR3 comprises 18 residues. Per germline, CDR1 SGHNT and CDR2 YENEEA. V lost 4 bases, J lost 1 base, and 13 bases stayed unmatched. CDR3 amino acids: CASSCTPRGDGAKNIQYF. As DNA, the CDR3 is TGTGCCAGCAGCTGCACCCCCCGGGGGGATGGGGCCAAAAACATTCAGTACTTC.

The CDR3 bases are TGTGCCAGCTCAGGGTCCAATCAGCCCCAGCATTTT. It is translated as CASSGSNQPQHF. The V call is TRBV6-6, the J call TRBJ1-5, with D tentatively TRBD1 (5 bases). Germline lookup yields CDR1 MNHNY and CDR2 SVGAGI (reference sequence). There are 12 residues in the CDR3. With 8 bases removed from V and 3 bases from J, the gap between germline ends came to 8 bases.

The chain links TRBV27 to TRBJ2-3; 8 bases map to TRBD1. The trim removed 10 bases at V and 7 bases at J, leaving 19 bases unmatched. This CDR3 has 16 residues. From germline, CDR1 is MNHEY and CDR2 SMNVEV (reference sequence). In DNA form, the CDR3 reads TGTGCCACCGGTTTAGATTGGCCAGGGGGCAAGAATACGCAGTATTTT. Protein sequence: CATGLDWPGGKNTQYF.

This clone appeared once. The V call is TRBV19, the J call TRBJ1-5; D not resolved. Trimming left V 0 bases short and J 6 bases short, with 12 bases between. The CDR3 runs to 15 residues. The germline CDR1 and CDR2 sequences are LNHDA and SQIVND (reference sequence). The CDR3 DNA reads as TGTGCCAGTAGTATAGATCGGGGTGAGGGTCAGCCCCAGCATTTT. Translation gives CASSIDRGEGQPQHF.

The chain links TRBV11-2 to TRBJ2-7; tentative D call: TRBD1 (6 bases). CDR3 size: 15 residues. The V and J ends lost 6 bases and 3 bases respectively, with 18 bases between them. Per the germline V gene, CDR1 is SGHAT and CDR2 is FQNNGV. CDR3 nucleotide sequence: TGTGCCAGCAGTCCACTCCAGGGGATGGGCTACGAGCAGTACTTC. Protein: CASSPLQGMGYEQYF.

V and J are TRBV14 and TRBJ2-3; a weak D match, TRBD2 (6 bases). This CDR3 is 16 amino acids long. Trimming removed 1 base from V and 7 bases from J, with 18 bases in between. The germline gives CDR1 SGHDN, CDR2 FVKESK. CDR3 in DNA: TGTGCCAGCAGCCAAGGGGGGACTTACTCGATGCATACGCAGTATTTT. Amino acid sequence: CASSQGGTYSMHTQYF. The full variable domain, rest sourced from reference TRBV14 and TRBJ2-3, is EAGVTQFPSHSVIEKGQTVTLRCDPISGHDNLYWYRRVMGKEIKFLLHFVKESKQDESGMPNNRFLAERTGGTYSTLKVQPAELEDSGVYFCASSQGGTYSMHTQYFGPGTRLTVL.

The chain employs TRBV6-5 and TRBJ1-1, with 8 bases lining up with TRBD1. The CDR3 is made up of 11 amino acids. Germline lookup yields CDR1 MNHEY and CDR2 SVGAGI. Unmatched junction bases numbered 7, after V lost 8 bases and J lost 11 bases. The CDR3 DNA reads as TGTGCCAGCGGCCAGACAGGGGAGGCTTTCTTT. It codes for CASGQTGEAFF.

The CDR3 spells CASSGRTSGSQETQYF. In DNA, the CDR3 is TGTGCCAGCAGCGGGCGGACTAGCGGGAGCCAAGAGACCCAGTACTTC. The chain carries TRBV9 and TRBJ2-5; 13 bases match TRBD2. Germline V CDR1 and CDR2: SGDLS, YYNGEE. The CDR3 contains 16 residues. Trimming cost V 3 bases and J 1 base; bases outside gene matches: 3.

CDR3 residues: CASSPGDTYYGYTF. Here the CDR3 DNA reads TGTGCCAGCAGCCCAGGTGATACCTACTATGGCTACACCTTC. The chain has TRBV4-2 and TRBJ1-2; D is ambiguous. From germline, CDR1 is LGHNA and CDR2 YNFKEQ. V was cut by 4 bases and J by 3 bases, with 12 bases left in between. CDR3 length: 14 amino acids.

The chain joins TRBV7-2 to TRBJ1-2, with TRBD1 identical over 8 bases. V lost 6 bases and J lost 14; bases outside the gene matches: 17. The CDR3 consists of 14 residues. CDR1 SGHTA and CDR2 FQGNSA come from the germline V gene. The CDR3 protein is CASRQDRGRGLYTF. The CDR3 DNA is TGTGCCAGCAGGCAAGACAGGGGAAGGGGGCTCTATACCTTC.

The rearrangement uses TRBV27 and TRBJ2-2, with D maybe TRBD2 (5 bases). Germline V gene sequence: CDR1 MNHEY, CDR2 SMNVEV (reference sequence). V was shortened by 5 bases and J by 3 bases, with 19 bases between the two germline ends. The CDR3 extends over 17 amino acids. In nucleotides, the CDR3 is TGTGCCAGCAGTCAATCTGCCGGGGTGGTCGACACCGGGGAGCTGTTTTTT. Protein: CASSQSAGVVDTGELFF.

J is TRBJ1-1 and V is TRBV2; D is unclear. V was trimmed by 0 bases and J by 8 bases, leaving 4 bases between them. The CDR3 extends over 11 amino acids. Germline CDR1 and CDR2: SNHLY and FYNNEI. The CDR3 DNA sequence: TGTGCCAGCAGTGAAGCGAGAGAAGCTTTCTTT. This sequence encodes CASSEAREAFF.

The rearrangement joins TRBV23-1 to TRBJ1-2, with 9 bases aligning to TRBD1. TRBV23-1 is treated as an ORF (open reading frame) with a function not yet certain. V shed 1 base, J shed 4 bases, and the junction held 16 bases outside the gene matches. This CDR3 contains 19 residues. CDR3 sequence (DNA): TGCGCCAGCAGTCAATTCGGGGTGACAGGGGGATGGCAACCCTATGGCTACACCTTC. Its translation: CASSQFGVTGGWQPYGYTF.

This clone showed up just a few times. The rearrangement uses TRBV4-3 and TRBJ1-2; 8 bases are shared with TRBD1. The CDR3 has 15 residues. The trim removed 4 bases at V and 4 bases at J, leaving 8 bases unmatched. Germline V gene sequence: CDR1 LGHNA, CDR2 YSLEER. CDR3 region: CASSRYGQGSYGYTF. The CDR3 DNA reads TGCGCCAGCAGCCGATATGGACAGGGCTCCTATGGCTACACCTTC.

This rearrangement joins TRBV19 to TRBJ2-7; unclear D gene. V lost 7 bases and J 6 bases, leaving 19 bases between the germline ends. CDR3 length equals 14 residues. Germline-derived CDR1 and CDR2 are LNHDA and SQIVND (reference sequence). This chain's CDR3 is CASKPVGKASEQYF. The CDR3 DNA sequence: TGTGCCAGTAAACCAGTCGGTAAGGCTAGCGAGCAGTACTTC. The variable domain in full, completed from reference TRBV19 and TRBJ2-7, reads DGGITQSPKYLFRKEGQNVTLSCEQNLNHDAMYWYRQDPGQGLRLIYYSQIVNDFQKGDIAEGYSVSREKKESFPLTVTSAQKNPTAFYLCASKPVGKASEQYFGPGTRLTVT.